This TCR beta chain was obtained from a study of OX40 agonist ivuxolimab in advanced cancers. Libraries were prepared by immunoSEQ multiplex PCR; TCRdb keeps only in-frame clonotypes and omits some of them. The sample has tens of thousands of clones, approximately 90% seen once; the top ten hold roughly 0.5%. Study-wide results and limits: CD8+ T cells averaged more expanded clones than CD4+.

Comment on this clone: Antigen unknown.

The sample here was CD4+ or CD8+ T cells sorted from blood, taken in a trial of the OX40 agonist ivuxolimab. The receptor was isolated from an adult with an advanced solid tumor such as melanoma, head and neck, liver or kidney cancer.

The DNA of the CDR3 is TGTGCCATCAGAGGACAGGGGACCTCTGGCTACACCTTC. Its translation: CAIRGQGTSGYTF. This chain uses TRBV10-3 with TRBJ1-2, with 9 bases lining up with TRBD1. The V and J ends lost 6 bases and 7 bases, in that order; junction bases with no gene match: 6. The CDR3 is 13 amino acids. Looked up from germline, CDR1 is ENHRY and CDR2 is SYGVKD.